This TCR beta chain was identified in a study of spatial heterogeneity in lung cancer. Across the study: Detected sequences consistently included more beta-chain ones than alpha-chain ones.

Using its own MiXCR run on the 5' RACE reads, TCRdb lists one record per CDR3 protein. The table shows tens of thousands of distinct CDR3 sequences, with around 5.2% occurring only once. In this sample, this clonotype turned up many times. Its antigen is undetermined. Stated time point: sample taken at primary tumor resection. Whole RNA, which was extracted from tumor, nontumor lung tissue or frozen PBMC, was sequenced without any cell sorting. Looked up from germline, CDR1 is SGHTA and CDR2 is FQGNSA. The CDR3 sequence is 13 residues long. V lost 4 bases and J lost 3, with 10 bases in between. The study, taken as a whole, reports: Circulating ubiquitous expanded tumor TCRs were observed more frequently at resection than at follow-up.

The specimen was PBMCs, collected at surgery. The clonotype was recovered from a female donor with early-stage non-small cell lung cancer. The genes are TRBV7-2 and TRBJ2-7; D is unclear. CDR3 nucleotide sequence: TGTGCCAGCAGCTGGGCGACTGGCTACGAGCAGTACTTC. Translating gives CASSWATGYEQYF.